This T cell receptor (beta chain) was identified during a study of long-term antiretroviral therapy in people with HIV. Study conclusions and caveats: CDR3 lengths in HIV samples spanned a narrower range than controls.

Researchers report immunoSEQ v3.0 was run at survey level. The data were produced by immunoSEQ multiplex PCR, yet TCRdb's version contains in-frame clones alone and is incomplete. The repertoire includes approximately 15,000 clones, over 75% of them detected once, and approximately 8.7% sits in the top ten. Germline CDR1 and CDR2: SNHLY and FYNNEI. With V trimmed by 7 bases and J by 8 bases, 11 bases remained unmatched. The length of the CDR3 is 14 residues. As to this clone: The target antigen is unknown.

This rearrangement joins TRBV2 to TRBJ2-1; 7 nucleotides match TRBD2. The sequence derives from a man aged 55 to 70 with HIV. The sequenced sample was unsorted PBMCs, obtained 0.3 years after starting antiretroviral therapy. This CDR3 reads CASKWTSGPDEQFF. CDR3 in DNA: TGTGCCAGCAAATGGACTAGTGGGCCCGATGAGCAGTTCTTC.